This T cell receptor (beta chain) was captured by sequencing in a study of molecular identifiers for immune sequencing clone quantification. Study-level background: Sequencing covered four of five parts into which replicate RNA from approximately 22,000 or 94,000 naive CD8 cells was split.

This clonotype was found a few times. The DNA is omitted, as the CDR3 cannot be located on it reliably, and the CDR3 follows TCRdb's listing. Libraries of bulk TCR were made by previously described methods (with listed TCR primers). TCRdb passed the PCR reads through MiXCR, listing each CDR3 protein once. The sample records approximately 680,000 distinct CDR3 sequences, 25% being singletons. Per germline, CDR1 GTSNPN and CDR2 SVGIG (reference sequence). Counting both end residues, the CDR3 totals 13 amino acids. It was from around 18,000 to 910,000 sorted cells, with 10%, 30% or 50% RNA, that naive CD8 libraries came.

Sequenced material: naive CD8+ T cells from blood, with Jurkat cell RNA spiked in. Sample subset: FACS-sorted CD8+CD4-CCR7+CD45RA+ naive T cells. The chain uses TRBV30 and TRBJ1-2; the D segment call TRBD1 is taken from the table without a DNA check. The clonotype originates from a human donor in good health. Some libraries in this study had Jurkat cell RNA spiked in. The CDR3 is CAWTWGSGAVHTF.